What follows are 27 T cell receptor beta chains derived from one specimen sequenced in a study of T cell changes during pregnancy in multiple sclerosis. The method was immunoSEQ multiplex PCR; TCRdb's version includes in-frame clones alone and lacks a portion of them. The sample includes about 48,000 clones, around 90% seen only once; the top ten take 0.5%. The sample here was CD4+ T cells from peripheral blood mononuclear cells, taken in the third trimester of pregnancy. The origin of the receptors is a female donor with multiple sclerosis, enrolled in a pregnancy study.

This CDR3 is CASRLAGVRETQYF. Written as DNA, the CDR3 is TGTGCCAGCAGACTAGCGGGGGTTAGAGAGACCCAGTACTTC. The chain links TRBV6-1 to TRBJ2-5; 11 nucleotides align to TRBD2. The germline V gene encodes CDR1 MNHNS and CDR2 SASEGT. This CDR3 is 14 amino acids long. Trimming took 6 bases from V and 4 from J; bases not matched to a gene: 4.

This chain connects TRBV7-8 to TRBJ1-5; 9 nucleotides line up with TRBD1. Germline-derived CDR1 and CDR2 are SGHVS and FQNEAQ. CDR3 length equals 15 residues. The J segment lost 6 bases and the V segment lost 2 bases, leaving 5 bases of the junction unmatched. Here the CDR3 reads CASSLLRDRVQPQHF. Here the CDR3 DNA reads TGTGCCAGCAGCTTATTGCGGGACAGGGTTCAGCCCCAGCATTTT. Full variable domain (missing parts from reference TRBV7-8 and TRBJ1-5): GAGVSQSPRYKVAKRGQDVALRCDPISGHVSLFWYQQALGQGPEFLTYFQNEAQLDKSGLPSDRFFAERPEGSVSTLKIQRTQQEDSAVYLCASSLLRDRVQPQHFGDGTRLSIL.

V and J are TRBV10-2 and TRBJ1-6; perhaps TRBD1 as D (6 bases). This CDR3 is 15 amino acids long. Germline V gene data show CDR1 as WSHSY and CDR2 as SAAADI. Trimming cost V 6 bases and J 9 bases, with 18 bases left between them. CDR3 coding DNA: TGCGCCAGCAGCATACTGCCTACAGGGAGTTCACCCCTCCACTTT. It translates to CASSILPTGSSPLHF.

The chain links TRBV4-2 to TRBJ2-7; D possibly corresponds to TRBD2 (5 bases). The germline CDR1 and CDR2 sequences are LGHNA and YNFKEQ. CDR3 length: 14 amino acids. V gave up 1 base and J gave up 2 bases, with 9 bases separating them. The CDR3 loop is CASSQVRRTYEQYF. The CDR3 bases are TGTGCCAGCAGCCAAGTTAGGAGGACCTACGAGCAGTACTTC.

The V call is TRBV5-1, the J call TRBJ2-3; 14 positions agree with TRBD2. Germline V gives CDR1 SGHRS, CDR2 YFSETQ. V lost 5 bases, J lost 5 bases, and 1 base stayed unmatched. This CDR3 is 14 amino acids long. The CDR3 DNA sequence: TGCGCCAGCAGGACTAGCGGGGGGGGAGATACGCAGTATTTT. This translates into CASRTSGGGDTQYF.

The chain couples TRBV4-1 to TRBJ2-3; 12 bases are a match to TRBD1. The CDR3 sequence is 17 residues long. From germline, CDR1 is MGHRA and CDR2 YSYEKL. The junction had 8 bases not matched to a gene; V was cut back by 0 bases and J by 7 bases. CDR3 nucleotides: TGCGCCAGCAGCCAAGAACCGGGACAGGGGGCTTTTAATACGCAGTATTTT. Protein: CASSQEPGQGAFNTQYF.

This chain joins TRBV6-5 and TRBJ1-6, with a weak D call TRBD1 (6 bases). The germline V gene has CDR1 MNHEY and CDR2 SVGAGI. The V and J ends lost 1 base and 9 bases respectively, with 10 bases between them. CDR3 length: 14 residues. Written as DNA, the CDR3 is TGTGCCAGCAGTTACTTGCCAGGGGCTTCACCCCTCCACTTT. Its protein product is CASSYLPGASPLHF.

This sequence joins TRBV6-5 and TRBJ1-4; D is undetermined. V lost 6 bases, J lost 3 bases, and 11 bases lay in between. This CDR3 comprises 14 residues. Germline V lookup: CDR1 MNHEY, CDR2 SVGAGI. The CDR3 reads CASRRGSSNEKLFF. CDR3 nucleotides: TGTGCCAGCAGACGTGGTAGCTCTAATGAAAAACTGTTTTTT.

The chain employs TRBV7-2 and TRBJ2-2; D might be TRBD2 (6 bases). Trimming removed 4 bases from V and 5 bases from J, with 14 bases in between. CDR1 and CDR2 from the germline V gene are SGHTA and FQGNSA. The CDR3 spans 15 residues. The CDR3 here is CASSSRGGATGELFF. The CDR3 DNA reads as TGTGCCAGCAGCTCCCGAGGAGGGGCAACCGGGGAGCTGTTTTTT.

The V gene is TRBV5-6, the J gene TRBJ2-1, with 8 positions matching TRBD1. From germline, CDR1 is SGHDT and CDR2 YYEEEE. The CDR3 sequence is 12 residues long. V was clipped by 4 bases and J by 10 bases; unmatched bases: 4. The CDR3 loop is CASSGQGYEQFF. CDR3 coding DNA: TGTGCCAGCAGCGGACAGGGCTACGAGCAGTTCTTC.

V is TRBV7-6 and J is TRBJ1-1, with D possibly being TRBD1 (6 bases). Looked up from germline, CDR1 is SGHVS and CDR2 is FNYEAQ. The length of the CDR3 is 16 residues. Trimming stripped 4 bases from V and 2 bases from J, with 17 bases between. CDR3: CASSSLSTGQNTEAFF. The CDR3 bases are TGTGCCAGCAGCTCTCTTTCTACAGGGCAAAACACTGAAGCTTTCTTT.

In nucleotides, the CDR3 is TGTGCCAGCAGTGAAATCGGAGATGGCTACACCTTC. It codes for CASSEIGDGYTF. The gene calls are TRBV6-1 and TRBJ1-2, with D unresolved. The germline CDR1 and CDR2 sequences are MNHNS and SASEGT. V was shortened by 2 bases and J by 6 bases, with 7 bases between the two germline ends. This CDR3 contains 12 residues.

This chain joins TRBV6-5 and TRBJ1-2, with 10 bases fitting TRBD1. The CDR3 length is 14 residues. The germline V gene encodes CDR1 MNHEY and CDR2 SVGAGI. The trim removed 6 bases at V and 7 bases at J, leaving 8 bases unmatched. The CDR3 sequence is CASSSRDRGSGYTF. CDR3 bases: TGTGCCAGCAGCAGCCGGGACAGGGGATCTGGCTACACCTTC.

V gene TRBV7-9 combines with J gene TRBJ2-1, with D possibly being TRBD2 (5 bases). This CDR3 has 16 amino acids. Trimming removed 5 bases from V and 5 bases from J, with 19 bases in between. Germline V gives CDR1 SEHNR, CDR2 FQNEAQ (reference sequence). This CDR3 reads CASSLGRGLVNNEQFF. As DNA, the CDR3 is TGTGCCAGCAGCCTAGGACGAGGACTCGTAAACAATGAGCAGTTCTTC. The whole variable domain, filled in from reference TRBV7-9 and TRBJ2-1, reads DTGVSQNPRHKITKRGQNVTFRCDPISEHNRLYWYRQTLGQGPEFLTYFQNEAQLEKSRLLSDRFSAERPKGSFSTLEIQRTEQGDSAMYLCASSLGRGLVNNEQFFGPGTRLTVL.

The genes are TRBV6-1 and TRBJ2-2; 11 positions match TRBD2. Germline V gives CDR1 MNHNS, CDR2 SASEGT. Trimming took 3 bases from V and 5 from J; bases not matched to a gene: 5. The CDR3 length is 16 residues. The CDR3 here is CASSDLAGGKTGELFF. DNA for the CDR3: TGTGCCAGCAGTGATCTAGCGGGGGGTAAAACCGGGGAGCTGTTTTTT.

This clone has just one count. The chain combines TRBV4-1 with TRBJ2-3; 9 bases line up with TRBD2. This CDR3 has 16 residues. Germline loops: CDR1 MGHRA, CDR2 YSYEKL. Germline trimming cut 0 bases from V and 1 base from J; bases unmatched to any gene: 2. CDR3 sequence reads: CASSQDSSGGTDTQYF. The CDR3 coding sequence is TGCGCCAGCAGCCAAGATTCTAGCGGGGGCACAGATACGCAGTATTTT.

The DNA of the CDR3 is TGTGCCAGCAGTGAAGTCGCGGGGGCCCCCCCTACGCAGTATTTT. It yields the protein CASSEVAGAPPTQYF. The gene calls are TRBV6-1 and TRBJ2-3, with D possibly matching TRBD2 (7 bases). V was cut by 1 base and J by 8 bases, with 16 bases left in between. The CDR3 is 15 amino acids. Germline V gene data show CDR1 as MNHNS and CDR2 as SASEGT.

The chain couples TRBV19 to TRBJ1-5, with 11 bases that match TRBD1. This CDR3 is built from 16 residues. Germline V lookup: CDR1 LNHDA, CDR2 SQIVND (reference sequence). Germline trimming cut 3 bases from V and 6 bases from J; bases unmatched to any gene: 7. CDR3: CASSIKGQGGGQPQHF. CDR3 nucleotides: TGTGCCAGTAGTATTAAGGGACAGGGGGGTGGTCAGCCCCAGCATTTT.

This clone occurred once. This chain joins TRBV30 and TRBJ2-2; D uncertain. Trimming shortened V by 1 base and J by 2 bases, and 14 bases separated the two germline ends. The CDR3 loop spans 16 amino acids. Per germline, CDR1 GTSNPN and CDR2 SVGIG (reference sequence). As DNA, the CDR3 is TGTGCCTGGAGTGCCCCCCCGCGCTTCAACACCGGGGAGCTGTTTTTT. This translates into CAWSAPPRFNTGELFF.

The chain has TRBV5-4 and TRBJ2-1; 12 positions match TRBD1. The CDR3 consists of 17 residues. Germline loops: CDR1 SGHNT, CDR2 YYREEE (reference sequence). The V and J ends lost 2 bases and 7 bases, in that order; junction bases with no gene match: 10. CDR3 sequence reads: CASSLSGGQGAGNEQFF. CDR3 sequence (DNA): TGTGCCAGCAGCTTATCGGGGGGACAGGGGGCAGGAAATGAGCAGTTCTTC.

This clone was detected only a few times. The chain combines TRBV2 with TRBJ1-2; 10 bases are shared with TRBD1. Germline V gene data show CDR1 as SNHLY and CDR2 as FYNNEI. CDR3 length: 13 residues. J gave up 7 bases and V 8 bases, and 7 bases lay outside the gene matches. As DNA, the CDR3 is TGTGCCAGCCGGACAGGGGGAGCGGCTGGCTACACCTTC. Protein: CASRTGGAAGYTF.

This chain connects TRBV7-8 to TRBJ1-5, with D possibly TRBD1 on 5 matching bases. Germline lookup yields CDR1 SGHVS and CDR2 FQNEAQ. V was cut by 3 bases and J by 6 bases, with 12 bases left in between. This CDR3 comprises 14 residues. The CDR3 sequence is CASSFLGAAQPQHF. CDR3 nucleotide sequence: TGTGCCAGCAGCTTTCTTGGGGCGGCTCAGCCCCAGCATTTT.

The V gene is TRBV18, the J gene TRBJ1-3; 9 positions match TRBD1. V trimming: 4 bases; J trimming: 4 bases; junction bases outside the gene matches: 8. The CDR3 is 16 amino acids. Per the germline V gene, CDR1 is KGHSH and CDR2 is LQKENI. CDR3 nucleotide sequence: TGTGCCAGCTCACTTACCGGGACAGGGTTCGGAAACACCATATATTTT. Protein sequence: CASSLTGTGFGNTIYF.

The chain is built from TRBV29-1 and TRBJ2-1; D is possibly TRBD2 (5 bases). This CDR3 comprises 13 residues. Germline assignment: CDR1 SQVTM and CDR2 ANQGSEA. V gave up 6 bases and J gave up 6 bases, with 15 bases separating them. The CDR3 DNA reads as TGCAGCGTCGCCGGACTGCCGCCCAATGAGCAGTTCTTC. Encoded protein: CSVAGLPPNEQFF.

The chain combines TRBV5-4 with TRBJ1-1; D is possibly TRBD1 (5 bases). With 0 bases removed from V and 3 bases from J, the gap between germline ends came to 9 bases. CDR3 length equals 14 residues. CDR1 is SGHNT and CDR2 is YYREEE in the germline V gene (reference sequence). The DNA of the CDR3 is TGTGCCAGCAGCTTGGGACAGCGGGACACTGAAGCTTTCTTT. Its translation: CASSLGQRDTEAFF.

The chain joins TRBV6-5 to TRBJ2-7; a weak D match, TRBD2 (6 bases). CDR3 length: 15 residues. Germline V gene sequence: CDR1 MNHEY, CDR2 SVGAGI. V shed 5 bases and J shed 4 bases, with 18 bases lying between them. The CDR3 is CASSGSWDSSYEQYF. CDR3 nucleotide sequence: TGTGCCAGCAGTGGCTCATGGGACTCGAGTTACGAGCAGTACTTC.

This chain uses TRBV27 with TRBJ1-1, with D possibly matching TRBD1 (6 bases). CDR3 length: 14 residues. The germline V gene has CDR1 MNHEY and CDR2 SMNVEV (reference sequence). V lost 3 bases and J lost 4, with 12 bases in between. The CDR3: CASSFRGRATEAFF. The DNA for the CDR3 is TGTGCCAGCAGTTTCAGGGGAAGGGCCACTGAAGCTTTCTTT.